The 10 T cell receptor beta chains below come from one sample, sequenced in a study of human T cells and chemical hapten exposure. TCRdb itself ran the RACE reads through MiXCR, one entry per CDR3 protein. Of 250,000 to 300,000 distinct CDR3 sequences listed, about 7.7% are singletons. Time point described: pre-sensitization, week 0. The treatment denotes: therapeutic diphenylcyclopropenone sensitization with weekly scalp DPC. This specimen was whole blood, taken in connection with sensitization to the hapten diphenylcyclopropenone (DPC). Every receptor here comes from a young man with alopecia areata. Some clones in this sample may be carry-over from other donors' samples.

V and J are TRBV20-1 and TRBJ1-3, with 7 nucleotides matching TRBD1. CDR3 size: 14 residues. Unmatched junction bases numbered 8, after V lost 3 bases and J lost 6 bases. Germline V gene sequence: CDR1 DFQATT, CDR2 SNEGSKA (reference sequence). The CDR3 protein is CSASRQGGKNTIYF. The CDR3 coding sequence is TGCAGTGCTAGTCGGCAGGGGGGTAAAAACACCATATATTTT.

The rearrangement joins TRBV20-1 to TRBJ2-3; a possible D gene is TRBD2 (6 bases). The length of the CDR3 is 15 residues. In germline, CDR1 is DFQATT, CDR2 SNEGSKA (reference sequence). V gave up 0 bases and J gave up 2 bases, with 12 bases separating them. In nucleotides, the CDR3 is TGCAGTGCTAGAGATCCTAGCGCTCCCACAGATACGCAGTATTTT. This codes for CSARDPSAPTDTQYF.

This clonotype has a count of ten or more. The chain recombines TRBV3-1 with TRBJ2-1, with D unclear. The germline gives CDR1 LGHDT, CDR2 YNNKEL (reference sequence). The CDR3 is 13 amino acids. The V gene lost 0 bases and the J gene lost 6 bases, with 6 bases spanning the gap. The DNA of the CDR3 is TGTGCCAGCAGCCAAGATCTCATCAATGAGCAGTTCTTC. Its protein product is CASSQDLINEQFF.

The table lists this clonotype with many counts. The rearrangement joins TRBV29-1 to TRBJ2-5, with D unresolved. The CDR3 runs 12 residues. Per germline, CDR1 SQVTM and CDR2 ANQGSEA. V lost 2 bases, J lost 2 bases, and 6 bases lay in between. CDR3 nucleotide sequence: TGCAGCGTTGAAACGCGGCAAGAGACCCAGTACTTC. This translates into CSVETRQETQYF.

This chain joins TRBV12-3 or TRBV12-4 and TRBJ1-2; weak D call: TRBD1 (5 bases). CDR3 size: 15 residues. Trimming pared 5 bases from V and 6 bases from J, leaving 19 bases between. DNA for the CDR3: TGTGCCAGCAGTCCCACACATGTGGCAGGGCATGGCTACACCTTC. Protein product: CASSPTHVAGHGYTF.

This clonotype was detected only a few times. J is TRBJ2-3 and V is TRBV29-1, with 9 bases that match TRBD1. The CDR3 is 15 residues long. Germline CDR1 SQVTM, CDR2 ANQGSEA. V dropped 2 bases and J dropped 2; count of bases not matched to a gene: 5. This CDR3 is CSVEYRGLDTDTQYF. Written as DNA, the CDR3 is TGCAGCGTTGAATACAGGGGGCTTGACACAGATACGCAGTATTTT.

There are a few counts of this clonotype. The V and J genes are TRBV12-3 or TRBV12-4 and TRBJ2-1; 9 bases map to TRBD1. This CDR3 is built from 14 residues. J gave up 12 bases and V 7 bases, and 13 bases lay outside the gene matches. The CDR3: CASISDRGSSWQFF. CDR3 coding DNA: TGTGCCAGCATCTCCGACAGGGGGTCATCCTGGCAGTTCTTC.

This clonotype was detected only a few times. The J gene is TRBJ1-2, the V gene TRBV12-3 or TRBV12-4, with TRBD1 matching over 7 bases. J was trimmed by 2 bases and V by 6 bases; bases with no gene match: 3. This CDR3 region has 13 residues. The CDR3 sequence: CASRTGLNYGYTF. Here the CDR3 DNA reads TGTGCCAGCAGGACAGGGTTAAACTATGGCTACACCTTC.

This chain joins TRBV28 and TRBJ2-7; no firm D call. The germline V and J ends were trimmed by 6 bases and 6 bases, with 12 bases remaining between them. This CDR3 region has 12 residues. Germline V gene sequence: CDR1 MDHEN, CDR2 SYDVKM. CDR3 nucleotides: TGTGCCAGCAGCCCTTCTGGGTTCGAGCAGTACTTC. Translation: CASSPSGFEQYF.

This clonotype was seen at least ten times. CDR3 nucleotide sequence: TGTGCCAGCAGTTTGTTCGCAGGGCAAGAGACCCAGTACTTC. Protein product: CASSLFAGQETQYF. The rearrangement links TRBV27 to TRBJ2-5; possible D gene TRBD1, 5 bases. This CDR3 has 14 residues. The germline V gene encodes CDR1 MNHEY and CDR2 SMNVEV (reference sequence). With 3 bases removed from V and 2 bases from J, the gap between germline ends came to 10 bases.